The TCR beta chain under discussion was sequenced for a study of shared T cell receptors in the human thymus (dated by TCRdb to about 2021). Study-wide context: The study examined how the human thymus generates shared, self-reactive T-cell receptor alpha chains.

Libraries were prepared through the immunoSEQ multiplex PCR assay. The source is immuneACCESS, and TCRdb retained only in-frame sequences with V and J called. Part of the clones is not carried over; for the studies checked, unresolved V genes explain less than half of this, and the remainder is unexplained. The sample records around 730,000 clones, 70% to 90% of which are singletons. Jointly, the top ten make up 0.0095% to 0.011% of the sample. Including the terminal cysteine and phenylalanine, the CDR3 comprises 18 residues. The read is trimmed to its CDR3 DNA, 54 bases read in frame from base 1. CDR1 and CDR2, per the germline V gene, are ENHRY and SYGVKD. A word on this clone: What antigen it recognizes has not been identified. The junction shows a germline mismatch at one end, possibly a read error. This specimen includes other DNA sequences encoding the same CDR3.

The data also belong to a second study, concerning human thymus T cells. From the second report: Immunologically healthy infants undergoing open corrective cardiac surgery for congenital heart defects in Finland were used as donors. Thymus tissue was collected as surgical resects that were removed during corrective cardiac surgery. V and J gene segment usage appeared biased in both thymic and peripheral blood repertoires. According to the related research, thymic TCR repertoires were highly overlapping among unrelated individuals. The study described the TCR alpha and beta repertoires in roughly 8 infant thymus samples and a few matching peripheral blood samples. Donor ages ranging from about 7 to 250 days were recorded, and several male and two female infants were included in the cohort. After being mechanically released from the tissue, thymocytes were kept at -70 degrees C in pellets of about 9-34 million cells. A QIAsymphony instrument was used to extract genomic DNA from the frozen cell pellets. TCRB and TCRAD loci were amplified from a standardized quantity of quality-controlled genomic DNA using the immunoSEQ multiplex PCR assay. The V(D)J region was spanned by amplicons of a length sufficient to cover the CDR3 and to identify V and J genes. The amplicons were sequenced on an Illumina platform via the commercial immunoSEQ service. Primer bias and sequencing errors were corrected as previously described, and TCRAD and TCRB were defined on the basis of the IMGT database. immunoSEQ Analyzer 3.0 and VDJTools were used for repertoire analysis, which covered basic statistics, V/J segment usage, diversity estimates, rarefaction and pairwise overlap. To estimate diversity, the Chao1, ChaoE, Efron-Thisted, Shannon and inverse Simpson indices were applied, and diversity was also estimated on datasets down-sampled to the smallest sample. Repertoire overlap was determined by strict matching of CDR3 nucleotide sequence, V gene and J gene, and Jaccard-based multidimensional scaling clustering was applied. On average, thymus samples yielded 750,000 to 1,000,000 unique TCRB clonotypes, whereas blood samples yielded some 80,000.

Sequenced: thymocytes. The clonotype originates from a girl under three years old with a congenital heart defect. Donor details come from another sample of the same person, matched by shared clones. The chain was built from TRBV10-3 and TRBJ1-6; TRBD1 aligns with 8 central bases. The CDR3 protein is CAISESGGQGSYNSPLHF. At the DNA level, the sequence is TGTGCCATCAGTGAGTCAGGAGGACAGGGATCCTATAATTCCCCCCTCCACTTT.